The T cell receptor (beta chain) described here comes from a study of cytotoxic CD8 clonotypes in ibrutinib-treated CLL. There are a few counts of this clone. Its target is not known. Repertoires were generated with immunoSEQ multiplex PCR, while TCRdb's copy carries only in-frame clones and drops some. Of about 69,000 clones in the sample, around 81% were seen once. Broader study findings: The clonality went up when patients responded to ibrutinib and dropped back toward baseline at progression.

Sequenced material: PBMCs, taken at disease progression, from a patient treated with ibrutinib. This sequence originates from a human donor with chronic lymphocytic leukemia.

The CDR3 protein is CASSFGQANYGYTF. CDR3 sequence (DNA): TGTGCCAGCAGCTTTGGACAAGCTAACTATGGCTACACCTTC. The chain is built from TRBV5-6 and TRBJ1-2, with D perhaps matching TRBD1 (5 bases). V lost 2 bases and J 0 bases, leaving 8 bases between the germline ends. Germline V lookup: CDR1 SGHDT, CDR2 YYEEEE. There are 14 residues in the CDR3.